Shown below are 18 T cell receptor beta chains from a single sample sequenced in a study of blood T cell repertoires in COVID-19. Repertoires were generated with immunoSEQ multiplex PCR, while TCRdb's copy carries only in-frame clones and drops some. Among over 30,000 clones listed, more than 60% were seen once. The specimen was peripheral blood. These TCRs come from a man older than 75 with active or convalescent COVID-19.

The chain links TRBV28 to TRBJ2-4, with 8 nucleotides matching TRBD1. Unmatched junction bases numbered 12, after V lost 2 bases and J lost 6 bases. The CDR3 has 17 residues. Germline CDR1 MDHEN, CDR2 SYDVKM. The CDR3, as DNA: TGTGCCAGCAGTTTAAGGCAGGGACAGGTGGCTGGAAACATTCAGTACTTC. This sequence encodes CASSLRQGQVAGNIQYF.

V is TRBV28 and J is TRBJ2-1, with D unclear. V lost 7 bases, J lost 7 bases, and 20 bases lay in between. The CDR3 runs 15 residues. CDR1 is MDHEN and CDR2 is SYDVKM in the germline V gene. CDR3 bases: TGTGCCAGCACCCCGCGAGGCCTACTCGGGAATGAGCAGTTCTTC. Protein product: CASTPRGLLGNEQFF. Supplemented by reference TRBV28 and TRBJ2-1, the full variable domain reads DVKVTQSSRYLVKRTGEKVFLECVQDMDHENMFWYRQDPGLGLRLIYFSYDVKMKEKGDIPEGYSVSREKKERFSLILESASTNQTSMYLCASTPRGLLGNEQFFGPGTRLTVL.

This clone came up once. This chain connects TRBV6-2 or TRBV6-3 to TRBJ2-7; 11 bases map to TRBD2. Per germline, CDR1 MNHEY and CDR2 SVGEGT. With V trimmed by 5 bases and J by 0 bases, 3 bases remained unmatched. The CDR3 runs 15 residues. CDR3 loop: CASSRGTSGSYEQYF. The CDR3 DNA follows: TGTGCCAGCAGTCGCGGGACTAGCGGCTCCTACGAGCAGTACTTC.

The chain uses TRBV19 and TRBJ2-2, with 8 nucleotides matching TRBD1. V lost 4 bases and J lost 0; bases outside the gene matches: 13. The CDR3 sequence is 19 residues long. Germline CDR1 reads LNHDA; CDR2 reads SQIVND (reference sequence). The CDR3 DNA reads TGTGCCAGTAGTAAACGTCCCCCGGGACAGGCCGCGAACACCGGGGAGCTGTTTTTT. Protein: CASSKRPPGQAANTGELFF.

V is TRBV5-4 and J is TRBJ1-2; 7 positions agree with TRBD1. Germline CDR1 is SGHNT and CDR2 is YYREEE (reference sequence). V shed 0 bases and J 8 bases; nucleotides not matched to a gene: 4. The CDR3 has 13 residues. The CDR3 region has the DNA TGTGCCAGCAGCTTGGGACAGGGACGCGGCTACACCTTC. Its translation is CASSLGQGRGYTF. Variable domain in full (rest from reference TRBV5-4 and TRBJ1-2): ETGVTQSPTHLIKTRGQQVTLRCSSQSGHNTVSWYQQALGQGPQFIFQYYREEENGRGNFPPRFSGLQFPNYSSELNVNALELDDSALYLCASSLGQGRGYTFGSGTRLTVV.

This rearrangement joins TRBV3-1 (or the pseudogene TRBV3-2) to TRBJ2-4; the match to TRBD2 covers 12 bases. Germline loops: CDR1 LGHDT, CDR2 YNNKEL (reference sequence). V was clipped by 3 bases and J by 1 base; unmatched bases: 7. There are 18 residues in the CDR3. The CDR3 loop is CASSHRLAGDGAKNIQYF. CDR3 sequence (DNA): TGTGCCAGCAGCCATAGACTAGCGGGAGATGGGGCCAAAAACATTCAGTACTTC.

The gene calls are TRBV11-2 and TRBJ1-4; no reliable D call. The CDR3 runs to 13 residues. CDR1 is SGHAT and CDR2 is FQNNGV in the germline V gene. V dropped 2 bases and J dropped 1 base, with 2 bases sitting between them. CDR3 in amino acids: CASSLQTNEKLFF. The CDR3 bases are TGTGCCAGCAGCTTACAAACTAATGAAAAACTGTTTTTT.

The chain employs TRBV5-1 and TRBJ2-2; D call uncertain. Looked up from germline, CDR1 is SGHRS and CDR2 is YFSETQ. The CDR3 length is 15 residues. V was shortened by 4 bases and J by 1 base, with 11 bases between the two germline ends. The CDR3, as DNA: TGCGCCAGCAGCCTCGTCCCAGGGAACACCGGGGAGCTGTTTTTT. It specifies CASSLVPGNTGELFF.

The gene calls are TRBV5-6 and TRBJ2-4, with D perhaps matching TRBD1 (5 bases). The CDR3 runs to 14 residues. Trimming removed 2 bases at V and 2 bases at J, with 8 bases between. CDR1 and CDR2 (germline): SGHDT, YYEEEE. The DNA of the CDR3 is TGTGCCAGCAGCTTTCAGGGTACCAAAAACATTCAGTACTTC. Protein sequence: CASSFQGTKNIQYF.

The CDR3: CASREFSLTPTDTQYF. The DNA of the CDR3 is TGTGCCAGCAGAGAATTCTCACTAACCCCCACAGATACGCAGTATTTT. V gene TRBV6-1 combines with J gene TRBJ2-3; no clear D gene. CDR1 and CDR2 (germline): MNHNS, SASEGT. V was clipped by 6 bases and J by 2 bases, with 18 bases between them. This CDR3 is 16 amino acids long.

The genes are TRBV5-1 and TRBJ2-7, with 11 bases aligning to TRBD2. The CDR3 covers 16 residues. CDR1 is SGHRS and CDR2 is YFSETQ in the germline V gene. Trimming took 3 bases from V and 4 from J; bases not matched to a gene: 9. CDR3 nucleotides: TGCGCCAGCAGCTCCCAACTAGCGGGAGAGGGTTACGAGCAGTACTTC. It translates to CASSSQLAGEGYEQYF.

This clone was counted between two and nine times. The chain employs TRBV27 and TRBJ1-3; 8 nucleotides agree with TRBD1. Per the germline V gene, CDR1 is MNHEY and CDR2 is SMNVEV (reference sequence). This CDR3 has 18 amino acids. V was clipped by 3 bases and J by 0 bases; unmatched bases: 10. CDR3 DNA: TGTGCCAGCAGTTTTGGGCCGGGGACAGGCAGCTCTGGAAACACCATATATTTT. Protein: CASSFGPGTGSSGNTIYF.

The chain has TRBV7-2 and TRBJ2-7; a weak D match, TRBD2 (6 bases). The germline CDR1 and CDR2 sequences are SGHTA and FQGNSA. The CDR3 is 14 residues long. The V gene lost 2 bases and the J gene lost 2 bases, with 10 bases spanning the gap. The DNA for the CDR3 is TGTGCCAGCAGCTTATCGTCGGGAGCCTACGAGCAGTACTTC. This sequence encodes CASSLSSGAYEQYF. Together with reference TRBV7-2 and TRBJ2-7, the CDR3 gives the full variable domain: GAGVSQSPSNKVTEKGKDVELRCDPISGHTALYWYRQSLGQGLEFLIYFQGNSAPDKSGLPSDRFSAERTGGSVSTLTIQRTQQEDSAVYLCASSLSSGAYEQYFGPGTRLTVT.

This chain connects TRBV24-1 to TRBJ1-2; TRBD1 matches 8 bases. With 4 bases clipped from V and 1 base from J, the junction kept 10 bases outside the gene matches. The CDR3 consists of 17 residues. Germline V lookup: CDR1 KGHDR, CDR2 SFDVKD. DNA of the CDR3: TGTGCCACCAGTGAACCGAGGACAGGGAGTAATAACTATGGCTACACCTTC. Amino acid sequence: CATSEPRTGSNNYGYTF.

The CDR3 is CASKGTSGSSTDTQYF. CDR3 sequence (DNA): TGTGCCAGCAAGGGGACATCGGGGTCTAGCACAGATACGCAGTATTTT. J is TRBJ2-3 and V is TRBV27; maybe TRBD1 (6 bases). The germline gives CDR1 MNHEY, CDR2 SMNVEV (reference sequence). The germline V and J ends were trimmed by 7 bases and 0 bases, with 17 bases remaining between them. The CDR3 is 16 amino acids.

The chain combines TRBV18 with TRBJ2-5, with D unclear. V dropped 3 bases and J dropped 1 base, with 6 bases sitting between them. Germline V lookup: CDR1 KGHSH, CDR2 LQKENI. This CDR3 has 13 amino acids. The CDR3 DNA follows: TGTGCCAGCTCACCTATCCCCCAAGAGACCCAGTACTTC. Residues: CASSPIPQETQYF.

The chain employs TRBV9 and TRBJ2-3; D is perhaps TRBD1 (6 bases). The V gene's germline CDR1 is SGDLS and CDR2 YYNGEE. The CDR3 consists of 20 residues. V was cut by 0 bases and J by 2 bases, with 25 bases left in between. The CDR3 loop reads CASSVGSLTRTDGPTDTQYF. The CDR3 DNA is TGTGCCAGCAGCGTAGGTTCCCTAACTAGGACAGACGGGCCCACAGATACGCAGTATTTT.

The chain is built from TRBV5-6 and TRBJ2-7, with D possibly being TRBD1 (5 bases). The germline V and J ends were trimmed by 0 bases and 3 bases, with 7 bases remaining between them. The germline V gene has CDR1 SGHDT and CDR2 YYEEEE. CDR3 size: 13 residues. The CDR3 DNA follows: TGTGCCAGCAGCTTGGCAGGGTACTACGAGCAGTACTTC. It translates to CASSLAGYYEQYF.